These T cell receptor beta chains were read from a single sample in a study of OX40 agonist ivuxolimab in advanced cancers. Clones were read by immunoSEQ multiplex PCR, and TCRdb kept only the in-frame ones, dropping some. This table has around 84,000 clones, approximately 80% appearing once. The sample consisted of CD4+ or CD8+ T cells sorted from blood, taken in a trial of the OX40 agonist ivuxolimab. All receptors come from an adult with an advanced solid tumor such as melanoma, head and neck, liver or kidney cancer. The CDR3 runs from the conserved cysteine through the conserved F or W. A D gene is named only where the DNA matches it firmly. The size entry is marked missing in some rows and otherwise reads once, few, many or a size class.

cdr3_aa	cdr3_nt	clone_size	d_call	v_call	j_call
CASSTTGYLQPQHF	TGTGCCAGCAGTACCACAGGGTACTTGCAGCCCCAGCATTTT	.	.	TRBV28	TRBJ1-5
CASSRGPYEQYF	TGTGCCAGCAGCCGGGGACCCTACGAGCAGTACTTC	.	.	TRBV7-8	TRBJ2-7
CASFPRVTGPNQPQHF	TGTGCCAGTTTCCCCAGGGTGACAGGGCCGAATCAGCCCCAGCATTTT	.	TRBD1	TRBV28	TRBJ1-5
CSSSSTSGGAELNEQFF	TGTTCCAGCAGTTCCACTAGCGGGGGGGCGGAACTCAATGAGCAGTTCTTC	.	TRBD2	TRBV28	TRBJ2-1
CASGKGGYNSPLHF	TGTGCCAGCGGGAAAGGGGGCTATAATTCACCCCTCCACTTT	few	.	TRBV6-6	TRBJ1-6
CASSDYRRGPGYTF	TGTGCCAGCAGTGACTACCGACGGGGGCCTGGCTACACCTTC	.	.	TRBV6-4	TRBJ1-2
CASSPNRDTGELFF	TGTGCCAGCTCACCAAACAGGGACACCGGGGAGCTGTTTTTT	.	.	TRBV18	TRBJ2-2
CSAGHQGATQYF	TGCAGCGCCGGGCACCAGGGTGCGACCCAGTACTTC	.	.	TRBV29-1	TRBJ2-5
CASSLEKGKNTEAFF	TGTGCCAGCAGCTTAGAAAAGGGAAAGAACACTGAAGCTTTCTTT	.	.	TRBV13	TRBJ1-1
CASSKPRLAGKNEQFF	TGTGCCAGCAGCAAACCAAGACTAGCGGGGAAGAATGAGCAGTTCTTC	.	TRBD2	TRBV7-3	TRBJ2-1
CASSHIGTGRDKIGYTF	TGCGCCAGCAGCCACATCGGGACAGGGAGGGACAAAATTGGCTACACCTTC	.	TRBD1	TRBV4-1	TRBJ1-2
CASSLYGNTEAFF	TGTGCCAGCAGCTTATATGGGAACACTGAAGCTTTCTTT	.	.	TRBV7-2	TRBJ1-1
CASSLRGDSTETQYF	TGTGCCAGCAGCTTGAGGGGGGACTCTACGGAGACCCAGTACTTC	.	.	TRBV5-4	TRBJ2-5
CASSEMAGADEKLFF	TGTGCCAGCAGTGAAATGGCGGGGGCCGATGAAAAACTGTTTTTT	medium-sized	.	TRBV2	TRBJ1-4
CASSEGQANPYEQYF	TGCGCCAGCAGCGAGGGACAGGCCAACCCCTACGAGCAGTACTTC	.	TRBD1	TRBV5-1	TRBJ2-7
CASSSFESRTGELFF	TGCGCCAGCAGCTCCTTCGAGTCGCGCACCGGGGAGCTGTTTTTT	.	.	TRBV5-1	TRBJ2-2
CASSPRTSGGGKTQYF	TGTGCCAGTAGTCCTCGGACTAGCGGGGGTGGAAAGACCCAGTACTTC	.	TRBD2	TRBV19	TRBJ2-5
CASSGGQGLNEKLFF	TGTGCCAGCAGCGGAGGACAGGGACTTAATGAAAAACTGTTTTTT	.	TRBD1	TRBV9	TRBJ1-4
CASRLAGGVGETQYF	TGTGCCTCCCGGCTAGCGGGGGGGGTTGGAGAGACCCAGTACTTC	.	TRBD2	TRBV30	TRBJ2-5
CASSLSPLLGYEQYF	TGTGCCAGCAGTTTATCCCCTCTATTGGGGTACGAGCAGTACTTC	.	.	TRBV28	TRBJ2-7
CASSIQGQETQYF	TGTGCCAGTAGTATTCAAGGACAAGAGACCCAGTACTTC	.	.	TRBV19	TRBJ2-5
CASSLAVQVQETQYF	TGCGCCAGCAGCTTGGCCGTCCAGGTCCAAGAGACCCAGTACTTC	once	.	TRBV5-1	TRBJ2-5
CASSPLGEGNQPQHF	TGTGCCAGCAGCCCCTTAGGGGAGGGCAATCAGCCCCAGCATTTT	.	.	TRBV5-6	TRBJ1-5
CASSLGQTYNEQFF	TGTGCCAGCAGTCTGGGACAGACATACAATGAGCAGTTCTTC	.	TRBD1	TRBV7-3	TRBJ2-1
CASSVVYNEQFF	TGTGCCAGCAGCGTAGTATACAATGAGCAGTTCTTC	.	.	TRBV9	TRBJ2-1
CASSLEGNNQPQHF	TGTGCCAGCAGCTTGGAAGGCAACAATCAGCCCCAGCATTTT	once	.	TRBV5-4	TRBJ1-5
CASSLVGTRDTQYF	TGTGCCAGCAGCTTAGTCGGGACCAGGGATACGCAGTATTTT	.	.	TRBV7-2	TRBJ2-3
CASSRDVNQPQHF	TGTGCCAGCAGTAGGGACGTCAATCAGCCCCAGCATTTT	.	.	TRBV28	TRBJ1-5
CASSQGQGETQYF	TGTGCCAGCAGCCAGGGACAGGGGGAGACCCAGTACTTC	.	TRBD1	TRBV5-6	TRBJ2-5
CASSSGLSTDTQYF	TGTGCCAGCAGTTCGGGGCTAAGCACAGATACGCAGTATTTT	.	.	TRBV25-1	TRBJ2-3
CASSLAGTVNTEAFF	TGTGCCAGCTCCCTTGCCGGGACGGTGAACACTGAAGCTTTCTTT	.	.	TRBV18	TRBJ1-1
CASSQTRGGIGNTIYF	TGTGCCAGCAGCCAAACCCGGGGGGGGATCGGAAACACCATATATTTT	.	.	TRBV4-2	TRBJ1-3